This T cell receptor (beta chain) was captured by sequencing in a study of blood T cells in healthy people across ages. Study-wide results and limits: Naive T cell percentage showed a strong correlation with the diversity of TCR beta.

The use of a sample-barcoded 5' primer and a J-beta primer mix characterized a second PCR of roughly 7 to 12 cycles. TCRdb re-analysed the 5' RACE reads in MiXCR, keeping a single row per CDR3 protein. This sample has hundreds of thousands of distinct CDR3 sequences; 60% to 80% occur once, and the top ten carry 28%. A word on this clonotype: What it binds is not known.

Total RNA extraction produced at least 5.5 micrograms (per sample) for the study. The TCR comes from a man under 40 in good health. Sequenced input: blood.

CDR3 region: CSASDERSSGYEQYF. As DNA, the CDR3 is TGCAGTGCTAGCGATGAGCGTTCTAGCGGCTACGAGCAGTACTTC. The rearrangement uses TRBV20-1 and TRBJ2-4; TRBD2 aligns across 7 bases. The end of the DNA aligns better with TRBJ2-7, so the J call may be wrong. The CDR3 has 15 amino acids. Germline-derived CDR1 and CDR2 are DFQATT and SNEGSKA (reference sequence).